This TCR beta chain is drawn from a study of cytotoxic CD8 clonotypes in ibrutinib-treated CLL. TCRdb's copy holds only in-frame clones and misses some; the assay was immunoSEQ multiplex PCR. The sample lists just over 200,000 clones, roughly three quarters occurring once. Germline CDR1 reads MNHEY; CDR2 reads SVGAGI. The V segment lost 4 bases and the J segment 7 bases; nucleotides outside the gene matches: 2. This CDR3 has 14 residues. V and J are TRBV6-5 and TRBJ2-1; 12 bases agree with TRBD2. The receptor comes from a human donor with chronic lymphocytic leukemia. The sample was PBMCs, taken after 12 months of ibrutinib treatment. The CDR3 region is CASSSSGRGNEQFF. The CDR3 nucleotides are TGTGCCAGCAGTTCTAGCGGGAGGGGGAATGAGCAGTTCTTC.